This T cell receptor beta chain was observed in a study of beta chain features in type 1 diabetes. This CDR3 is built from 13 residues. V lost 4 bases, J lost 10 bases, and 12 bases stayed unmatched. Germline CDR1 GTSNPN, CDR2 SVGIG (reference sequence). Since all of the isolated RNA was reverse transcribed, expressed TCRB transcripts were what got sequenced. Clones were read by immunoSEQ multiplex PCR, and TCRdb kept only the in-frame ones, dropping some. This sample has about 740,000 clones; around an eighth occur once, and the top ten carry less than 0.025%. This clone was picked up a small number of times. Its antigen is undetermined. Study outcomes and limitations: Moderate but significant shortening of TCRB CDR3s was recorded in all four CD4+ subsets from Type 1 diabetes patients.

Sequencing used naive CD4+ T cells from blood. The sequence came from a man younger than 35 with type 1 diabetes. The chain employs TRBV30 and TRBJ2-5; 7 nucleotides line up with TRBD2. The CDR3 DNA follows: TGTGCCTGGACCAAGGACTTTCGCGGGAGCCAGTACTTC. This codes for CAWTKDFRGSQYF.